This T cell receptor beta chain was documented in a study of T cells in localized non-small cell lung cancer. Turning to this clone: What it binds is unknown.

Taken at least 2 cm from the tumor margin, the adjacent lung showed no atypia. Whole-study findings and limits: Maximal T cell clonality occurred in uninvolved adjacent lung, with tumor ranking below it. Median about 58 top-100 tumor clones were shared with paired adjacent lung.

Trimming cost V 3 bases and J 4 bases, with 9 bases left between them. Germline V lookup: CDR1 LNHDA, CDR2 SQIVND (reference sequence). This CDR3 has 13 residues. Libraries were prepared by immunoSEQ multiplex PCR; TCRdb keeps only in-frame clonotypes and omits some of them. The sample has about a thousand clones; roughly 19% are singletons. The sample here was normal lung tissue next to the tumor, taken before any cancer treatment. This clonotype was obtained from a female donor older than 55 with stage II squamous cell lung carcinoma. The V gene is TRBV19, the J gene TRBJ2-5; D is unclear. DNA for the CDR3: TGTGCCAGTAGTATCCCCGGAGCAGAGACCCAGTACTTC. Translation: CASSIPGAETQYF. The complete variable domain, with remaining parts taken from reference TRBV19 and TRBJ2-5, reads DGGITQSPKYLFRKEGQNVTLSCEQNLNHDAMYWYRQDPGQGLRLIYYSQIVNDFQKGDIAEGYSVSREKKESFPLTVTSAQKNPTAFYLCASSIPGAETQYFGPGTRLLVL.